This TCR beta chain was documented in a study of OX40 agonist ivuxolimab in advanced cancers. Regarding the complete study: Ivuxolimab, which targeted the costimulatory receptor OX40 (CD134), was an agonistic, fully human IgG2 monoclonal antibody. Partial responses occurred in three dose-escalation patients: two with cutaneous melanoma and one with hepatocellular carcinoma. The paper reports the monotherapy dose-escalation portion (N of about 54 patients) of the phase I ivuxolimab trial. Intravenous ivuxolimab was administered to patients every 2 weeks at six dose levels: 0.01, 0.1, 0.3, 1.5, 3 and 10 mg/kg. Prior anti-PD-1, anti-PD-L1 or anti-CTLA-4 therapy was permitted, and 30% to 50% of dose-escalation patients had received checkpoint inhibitors. The purpose of peripheral TCRbeta sequencing was to test whether ivuxolimab changed TCR sequence diversity and led to clonal T-cell expansion. Of the roughly 52 dose-escalation patients, hepatocellular carcinoma was present in around 19, melanoma in roughly 15, renal cell carcinoma in 9 and head and neck cancer in 9. A male proportion of 75% to 85% and a mean age of approximately 61 years, ranging from roughly 23 to 80, were recorded for the dose-escalation cohort. Study-wide conclusions, independent of this receptor: Low levels of normalized T-cell clonal expansion were also seen in some patients who did not respond. The antigen specificity of the peripheral T cells that underwent clonal expansion was not determined. At doses of 0.1 to 3.0 mg/kg, clonal expansion of both CD4+ and CD8+ blood T cells was observed from baseline to week 6. On average, CD8+ T cells showed more expanded clones than CD4+ T cells after ivuxolimab. In partial responders in the 0.1-3.0 mg/kg groups, normalized peripheral clonal expansion was found to be among the lowest, especially among CD8+ T cells.

The trial excluded patients who had a history of autoimmune disease or who were on systemic immunosuppression. Peripheral blood for TCR sequencing was collected from all dose cohorts at baseline, on cycle 4 day 1, and on cycle 7 day 1. Samples were obtained from an open-label, multicenter, first-in-human phase I dose-escalation trial of ivuxolimab. Adults with locally advanced or metastatic melanoma, renal cell, hepatocellular, or head and neck squamous cell carcinoma were enrolled in the trial. Before TCR sequencing, CD4+ T cells and CD8+ T cells were sorted from peripheral blood as separate populations. Genomic DNA was extracted from sorted cells for sequencing of the TCRbeta CDR3 region. TCRbeta CDR3 regions were sequenced using the immunoSEQ Assay. TCRdb mirrors the immuneACCESS table, restricted to in-frame sequences. Some clones are absent from its copies; in checked studies, under half trace to an unresolved V gene, and the reason for the others is unknown. The sample data list 67,000 or so clones, and more than 70% of these were observed just once. The ten top clones hold around 1% of the sample.

The CDR1 and CDR2 encoded by the germline V gene are SGHRS and YFSETQ. Taken from cysteine to phenylalanine, the CDR3 has 13 residues. The CDR3 DNA has 39 bases and is translated from base 1. V is shortened by 3 bases, J by 3 bases, and the region joining them spans 9 bases. As regards this clone: Its antigen is currently not known. No much larger clonotype is one base removed from it; base qualities were not supplied.

This sequence uses TRBV5-1 and TRBJ2-5, with the D segment identity uncertain. The material was CD4+ or CD8+ T cells sorted from blood, obtained in a trial of the OX40 agonist ivuxolimab. The TCR sequence derives from an adult with an advanced solid tumor such as melanoma, head and neck, liver or kidney cancer. The nucleotide sequence is given as TGCGCCAGCAGCTCGGACGGTAAAGAGACCCAGTACTTC. The encoded protein is CASSSDGKETQYF.